The 2 T cell receptor beta chains below come from one sample, sequenced in a study of T cell changes during pregnancy in multiple sclerosis. Clones were sequenced by immunoSEQ multiplex PCR, and TCRdb holds only the in-frame ones, with some missing. The sample contains about 42,000 clones, roughly nine tenths of which appear only once. The sequencing here drew on CD4+ T cells from peripheral blood mononuclear cells, taken after pregnancy. These receptors came from a female donor with multiple sclerosis, enrolled in a pregnancy study.

This clone was seen repeatedly, ten times or more. CDR3 bases: TGTGCCAGCAGCGAACAGGGCCTTCCCTACGAGCAGTACTTC. Translation gives CASSEQGLPYEQYF. V gene TRBV9 combines with J gene TRBJ2-7; D may be TRBD1 (6 bases). Germline assignment: CDR1 SGDLS and CDR2 YYNGEE. The V end was cut by 3 bases, the J end by 2 bases, with 12 bases between. The CDR3 sequence is 14 residues long. Complete variable domain (other parts from reference TRBV9 and TRBJ2-7): DSGVTQTPKHLITATGQRVTLRCSPRSGDLSVYWYQQSLDQGLQFLIQYYNGEERAKGNILERFSAQQFPDLHSELNLSSLELGDSALYFCASSEQGLPYEQYFGPGTRLTVT.

V is TRBV6-6 and J is TRBJ2-7; 9 bases are a match to TRBD1. The germline V gene encodes CDR1 MNHNY and CDR2 SVGAGI (reference sequence). This CDR3 comprises 14 residues. Trimming took 0 bases from V and 5 from J; bases not matched to a gene: 2. CDR3 in amino acids: CASSYSGQGNEQYF. The DNA of the CDR3 is TGTGCCAGCAGTTACTCGGGACAGGGCAACGAGCAGTACTTC.